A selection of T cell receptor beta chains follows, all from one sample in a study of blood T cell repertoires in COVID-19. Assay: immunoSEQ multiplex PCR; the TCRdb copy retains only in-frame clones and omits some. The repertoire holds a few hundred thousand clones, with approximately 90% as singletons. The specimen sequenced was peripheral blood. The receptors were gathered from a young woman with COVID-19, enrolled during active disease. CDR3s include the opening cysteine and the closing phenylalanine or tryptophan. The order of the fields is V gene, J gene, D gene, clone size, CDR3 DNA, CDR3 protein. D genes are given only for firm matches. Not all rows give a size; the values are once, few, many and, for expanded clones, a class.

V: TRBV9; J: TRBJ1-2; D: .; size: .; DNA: TGTGCCAGCAGCGTAGTGGGGGCGTATGGCTACACCTTC; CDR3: CASSVVGAYGYTF
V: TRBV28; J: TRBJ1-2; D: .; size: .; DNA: TGTGCCAGCAGCCCCCGCGCCTATGGCTACACCTTC; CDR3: CASSPRAYGYTF
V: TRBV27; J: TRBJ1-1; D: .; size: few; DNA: TGTGCCAGCAGTTTGACAGGATTCGACACTGAAGCTTTCTTT; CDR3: CASSLTGFDTEAFF
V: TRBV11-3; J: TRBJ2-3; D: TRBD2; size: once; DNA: TGTGCCAGCGGTACCGGGGGGAGCACAGATACGCAGTATTTT; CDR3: CASGTGGSTDTQYF
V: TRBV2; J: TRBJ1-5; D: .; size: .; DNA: TGTGCCAGCAGTGAAGTGGCGGGACTCAATCAGCCCCAGCATTTT; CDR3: CASSEVAGLNQPQHF
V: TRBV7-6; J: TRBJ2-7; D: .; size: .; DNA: TGTGCCAGCAGCTTAGGCCCTAGTCCCTCGTTATACGAGCAGTACTTC; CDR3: CASSLGPSPSLYEQYF
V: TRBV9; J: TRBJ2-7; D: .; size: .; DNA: TGTGCCAGCAGCGTAGGTGGGACTCCTTCCTACGAGCAGTACTTC; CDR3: CASSVGGTPSYEQYF
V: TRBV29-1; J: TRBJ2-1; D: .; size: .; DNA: TGCAGCGTTGACACTCTAGGCGGATACTACAATGAGCAGTTCTTC; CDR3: CSVDTLGGYYNEQFF
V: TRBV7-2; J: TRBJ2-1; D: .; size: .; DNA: TGTGCCAGCAGCGCGGGACAGAACTACAATGAGCAGTTCTTC; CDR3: CASSAGQNYNEQFF
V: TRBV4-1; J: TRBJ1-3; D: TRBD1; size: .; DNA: TGCGCCAGCAGCTACGCCCGCGCAGGGGGCGGAAACACCATATATTTT; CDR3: CASSYARAGGGNTIYF
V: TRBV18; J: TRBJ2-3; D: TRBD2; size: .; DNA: TGTGCCAGCTCCCCTAGCGGGGGAAGCACAGATACGCAGTATTTT; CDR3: CASSPSGGSTDTQYF
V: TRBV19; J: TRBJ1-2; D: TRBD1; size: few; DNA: TGTGCCAGTAGTCCCCAGGACAGGGGAGGCGGCTACACCTTC; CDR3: CASSPQDRGGGYTF
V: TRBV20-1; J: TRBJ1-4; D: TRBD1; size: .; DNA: TGCAGTGCTAGTGATTACAGGGGTTTGGAGGAAAAACTGTTTTTT; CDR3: CSASDYRGLEEKLFF
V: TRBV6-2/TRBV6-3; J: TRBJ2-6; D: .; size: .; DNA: TGTGCCAGCAGTTCCATGTTCTCTGGGGCCAACGTCCTGACTTTC; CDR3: CASSSMFSGANVLTF
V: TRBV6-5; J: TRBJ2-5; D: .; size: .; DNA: TGTGCCAGCAGTTACTCGAGGTCGCGGGCCCAAGAGACCCAGTACTTC; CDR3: CASSYSRSRAQETQYF
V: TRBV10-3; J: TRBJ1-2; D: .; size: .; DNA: TGTGCCATCAGTGACGACAGATTACTCTACTATGGCTACACCTTC; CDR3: CAISDDRLLYYGYTF
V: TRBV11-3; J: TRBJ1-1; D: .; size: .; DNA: TGTGCCAGCGAATTCAGCGAGCTGAACACTGAAGCTTTCTTT; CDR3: CASEFSELNTEAFF
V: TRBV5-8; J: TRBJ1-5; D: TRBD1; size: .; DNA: TGTGCCAGCAGCCAGGGTAAGGGGGCGTATAGCAATCAGCCCCAGCATTTT; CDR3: CASSQGKGAYSNQPQHF
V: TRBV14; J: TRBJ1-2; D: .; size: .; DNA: TGTGCCAGCAGCCGGCGGACTGATTATGGCTACACCTTC; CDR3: CASSRRTDYGYTF
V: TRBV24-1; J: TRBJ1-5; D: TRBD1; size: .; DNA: TGTGCCACCAGTGAGGCAGGGGGCGATCAGCCCCAGCATTTT; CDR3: CATSEAGGDQPQHF
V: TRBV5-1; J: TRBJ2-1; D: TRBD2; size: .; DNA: TGCGCCAGCAGCTTACTAGCGGGGACCTACAATGAGCAGTTCTTC; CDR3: CASSLLAGTYNEQFF
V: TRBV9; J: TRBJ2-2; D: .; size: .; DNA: TGTGCCAGCAGCGCTTCATTGATCCCGATGTCGGTGTTTTTT; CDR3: CASSASLIPMSVFF
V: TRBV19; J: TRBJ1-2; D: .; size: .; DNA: TGTGCCAGTAGCCACAGGACCCCGAGGTCTGGCTACACCTTC; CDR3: CASSHRTPRSGYTF
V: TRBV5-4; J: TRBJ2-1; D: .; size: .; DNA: TGTGCCAGCACCAACGGAGGGGTTGGCGACAATGAGCAGTTCTTC; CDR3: CASTNGGVGDNEQFF
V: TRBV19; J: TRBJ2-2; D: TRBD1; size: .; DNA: TGTGCCAGTAGTATAGACCCCAGGAGACAGGGATTAAACACCGGGGAGCTGTTTTTT; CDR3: CASSIDPRRQGLNTGELFF
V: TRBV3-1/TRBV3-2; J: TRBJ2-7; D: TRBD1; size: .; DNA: TGTGCCAGCAGCGACAGGGTGTCCTACGAGCAGTACTTC; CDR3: CASSDRVSYEQYF
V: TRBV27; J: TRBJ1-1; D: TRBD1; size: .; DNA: TGTGCCAGCAGTTTAGACAGGGGCACTGAAGCTTTCTTT; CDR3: CASSLDRGTEAFF
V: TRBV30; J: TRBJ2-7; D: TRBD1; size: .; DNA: TGTGCCTGGAGCCGCGGGACAGGGGGAAACGAGCAGTACTTC; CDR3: CAWSRGTGGNEQYF
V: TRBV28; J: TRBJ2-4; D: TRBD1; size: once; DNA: TGTGCCAGCAGTTTCGGTTACAGGGGTTATATGAACATTCAGTACTTC; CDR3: CASSFGYRGYMNIQYF
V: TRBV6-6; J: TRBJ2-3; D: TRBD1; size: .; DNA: TGTGCCAGCAGTCGACCTTACGGACAGGTCACAGATACGCAGTATTTT; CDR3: CASSRPYGQVTDTQYF
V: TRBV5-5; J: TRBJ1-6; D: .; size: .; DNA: TGTGCCAGCAGCTCCTCGACAGGCAAGGACTCACCCCTCCACTTT; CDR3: CASSSSTGKDSPLHF
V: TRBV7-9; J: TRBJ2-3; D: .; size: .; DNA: TGTGCCAGCAGCTTAGACTCGTCAGATACGCAGTATTTT; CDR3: CASSLDSSDTQYF
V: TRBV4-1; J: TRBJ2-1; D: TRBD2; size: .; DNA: TGCGCCAGCAGCCAAGGCGGGACTAGTATAGATGAGCAGTTCTTC; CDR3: CASSQGGTSIDEQFF
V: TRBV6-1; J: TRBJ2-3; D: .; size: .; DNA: TGTGCCAGCAGTGAAATAGCGGCTACGCAGTATTTT; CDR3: CASSEIAATQYF
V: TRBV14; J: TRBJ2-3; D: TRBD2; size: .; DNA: TGTGCCAGCAGCCCCTGGGGGAGGGGCACAGATACGCAGTATTTT; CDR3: CASSPWGRGTDTQYF
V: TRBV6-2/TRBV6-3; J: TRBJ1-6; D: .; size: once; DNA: TGTGCCAGCAGTTCGACGGGTTATTCACCCCTCCACTTT; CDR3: CASSSTGYSPLHF
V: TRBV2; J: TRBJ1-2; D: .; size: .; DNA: TGTGCCAGCAGTGAGGAGGGGATCACTTATGGCTACACCTTC; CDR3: CASSEEGITYGYTF
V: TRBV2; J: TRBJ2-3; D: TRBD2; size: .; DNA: TGTGCCAGCAGGACTAGCGGGGGGCCGCTCGGCACAGATACGCAGTATTTT; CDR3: CASRTSGGPLGTDTQYF
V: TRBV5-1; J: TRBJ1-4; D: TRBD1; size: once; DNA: TGCGCCAGCAGCATCGGGACAGCAACTAATGAAAAACTGTTTTTT; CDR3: CASSIGTATNEKLFF
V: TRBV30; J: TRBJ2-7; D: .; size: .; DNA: TGTGCCTGGAGTTTAACCGGGGAGCAGTACTTC; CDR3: CAWSLTGEQYF
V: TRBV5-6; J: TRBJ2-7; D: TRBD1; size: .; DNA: TGTGCCAGCAGCATACGTTGGACAGGGGAGAACGAGCAGTACTTC; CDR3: CASSIRWTGENEQYF
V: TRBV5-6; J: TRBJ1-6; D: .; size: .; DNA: TGTGCCAGCAGCTTCTCCGTCCCCTCCTATAATTCACCCCTCCACTTT; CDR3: CASSFSVPSYNSPLHF
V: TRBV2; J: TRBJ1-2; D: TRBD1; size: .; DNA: TGTGCCAGCAGTGGGACAGGGGGCGATGGCTACACCTTC; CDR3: CASSGTGGDGYTF
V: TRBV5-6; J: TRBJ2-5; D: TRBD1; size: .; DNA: TGTGCCACCAAGGGACAGGGGACGAGGTACCAAGAGACCCAGTACTTC; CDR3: CATKGQGTRYQETQYF
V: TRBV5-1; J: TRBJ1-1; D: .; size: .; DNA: TGCGCCAGCAGCTGGGGGGGTACCACTGAAGCTTTCTTT; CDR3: CASSWGGTTEAFF
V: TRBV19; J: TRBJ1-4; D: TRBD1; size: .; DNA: TGTGCCAGTAGTATAGGGGCGACAGGGAAGGAAAAACTGTTTTTT; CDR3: CASSIGATGKEKLFF
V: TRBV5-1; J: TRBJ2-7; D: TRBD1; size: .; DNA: TGCGCCAGCAGCTTCTTGGGACAGGGTACGTACGAGCAGTACTTC; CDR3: CASSFLGQGTYEQYF
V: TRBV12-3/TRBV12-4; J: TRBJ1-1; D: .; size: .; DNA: TGTGCCAGCAGTTTAGGAAGAGGACAGAATGCTTTCTTT; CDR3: CASSLGRGQNAFF
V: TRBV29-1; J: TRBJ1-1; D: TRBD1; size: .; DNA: TGCAGCGTTTTCTGGACAGGGCGGACTGAAGCTTTCTTT; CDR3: CSVFWTGRTEAFF
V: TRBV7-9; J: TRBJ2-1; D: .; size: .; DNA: TGTGCCAGCAGCAGGCCAAGGGGTGAGCAGTTCTTC; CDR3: CASSRPRGEQFF